Listed here is a single T cell receptor beta chain. Assay: immunoSEQ multiplex PCR; the TCRdb copy retains only in-frame clones and omits some. The table shows some 180,000 clones, with around 85% occurring only once. The sample is drawn from a study of blood T cell repertoires in COVID-19. Germline V gives CDR1 SGHDT, CDR2 YYEEEE. This CDR3 has 16 residues. J was trimmed by 4 bases and V by 4 bases; bases with no gene match: 10. Sequencing was done on a sample of PBMCs or T cells enriched from blood (not recorded which). The V and J genes are TRBV5-6 and TRBJ2-5; 10 nucleotides align to TRBD2. The sequence was obtained from a man aged 35 to 55 who had recovered from COVID-19. CDR3 coding DNA: TGTGCCAGCAGCCTTGACCTTAGCGGGAGGAGAGAGACCCAGTACTTC. Translation gives CASSLDLSGRRETQYF.